This T cell receptor (beta chain) was captured by sequencing in a study of Graves' ophthalmopathy and Graves' hyperthyroidism. For repertoire sequencing, the TCR beta CDR3 regions were amplified from RNA transcripts. A first-round RT-PCR used HTBI primers, followed by a second-round multiplex PCR. TCRdb reprocessed the multiplex PCR reads via MiXCR and lists one record per CDR3 protein. The table shows approximately 210,000 distinct CDR3 sequences, with 20% to 25% occurring only once. The CDR3 length is 17 residues. The ends lost 4 bases at V and 5 bases at J; junction bases unmatched: 8. CDR1 is MDHEN and CDR2 is SYDVKM in the germline V gene. This clonotype appeared many times.

Specimen: peripheral blood. The TCR sequence derives from a woman aged 45-65 years with Graves' ophthalmopathy. V usage is TRBV28 and J usage is TRBJ2-5; 15 positions match TRBD2. CDR3 coding DNA: TGTGCCAGCAGTTCCGGGACTAGCGGGAGGAAAGGGGAGACCCAGTACTTC. Protein sequence: CASSSGTSGRKGETQYF. Combining the CDR3 with reference TRBV28 and TRBJ2-5 gives the whole variable domain DVKVTQSSRYLVKRTGEKVFLECVQDMDHENMFWYRQDPGLGLRLIYFSYDVKMKEKGDIPEGYSVSREKKERFSLILESASTNQTSMYLCASSSGTSGRKGETQYFGPGTRLLVL.